Presented here are 8 T cell receptor beta chains from one specimen sequenced in a study of quantifying T cell responses using KT2 cells. Overall study context: TCR alpha and beta constant-region primers primed reverse transcription of RNA.

An oligo carrying a UMI was ligated to the cDNA 3' end. First-round PCR used three to five cycles and beta primers RC1.1 and RC1.2 covering TRBC1 and TRBC2. TCRdb re-called the UMI-ligation and nested PCR reads through MiXCR, storing one row per CDR3 protein. Among approximately 54,000 distinct CDR3 sequences listed, 9.5% to 13% were seen once. The source material was PBMCs spiked with cells of the T cell clone KT2. The receptors stem from a human donor.

This chain links TRBV6-2 or TRBV6-3 with TRBJ2-7; TRBD1 matches 10 bases. The CDR3 runs 16 residues. Germline loops: CDR1 MNHEY, CDR2 SVGEGT. Unmatched junction bases numbered 8, after V lost 4 bases and J lost 2 bases. The CDR3 reads CASSSLRGTGAYEQYF. CDR3 nucleotide sequence: TGTGCCAGCAGTTCTCTAAGGGGGACAGGGGCCTACGAGCAGTACTTC.

Many counts were recorded for this clonotype. The V and J genes are TRBV18 and TRBJ2-1, with 10 bases identical to TRBD2. The germline V gene encodes CDR1 KGHSH and CDR2 LQKENI. The junction had 2 bases not matched to a gene; V was cut back by 3 bases and J by 9 bases. The CDR3 has 13 amino acids. The CDR3 sequence: CASSPSSGSEQFF. The CDR3 region has the DNA TGTGCCAGCTCACCCTCTAGCGGGAGTGAGCAGTTCTTC.

This clonotype was recorded at least ten times. The J gene is TRBJ1-1, the V gene TRBV20-1, with a weak D call TRBD1 (5 bases). V lost 5 bases to trimming and J lost 6 bases, with 16 bases between them. The CDR3 loop spans 13 amino acids. Germline V lookup: CDR1 DFQATT, CDR2 SNEGSKA (reference sequence). This CDR3 reads CSAQLGTIPEAFF. In DNA form, the CDR3 reads TGCAGTGCTCAGCTGGGGACCATCCCTGAAGCTTTCTTT.

This clonotype was seen many times. The genes are TRBV7-2 and TRBJ2-7; D remains ambiguous. The V end lost 1 base, the J end lost 2 bases, and 18 bases lay between the germline ends. The germline V gene encodes CDR1 SGHTA and CDR2 FQGNSA. This CDR3 has 17 amino acids. CDR3 DNA: TGTGCCAGCAGCTTAGGTGGTCCGGCCTCCTCTCCCTACGAGCAGTACTTC. Encoded protein: CASSLGGPASSPYEQYF.

This chain links TRBV15 with TRBJ1-5; 8 nucleotides agree with TRBD1. The V and J ends lost 1 base and 4 bases, in that order; junction bases with no gene match: 3. Per the germline V gene, CDR1 is LNHNV and CDR2 is YYDKDF (reference sequence). The CDR3 loop spans 15 amino acids. The CDR3 DNA reads as TGTGCCACCAGCAGAGGGACAGGGCCGAATCAGCCCCAGCATTTT. Translating gives CATSRGTGPNQPQHF.

The rearrangement links TRBV23-1 to TRBJ2-7, with 9 bases that match TRBD1. Being an ORF, TRBV23-1 has a function that is uncertain. After removal of 3 bases from V and 3 bases from J, the junction contained 9 bases not matched to a gene. This CDR3 is built from 16 residues. CDR3 amino acids: CASSHRWDREHYEQYF. The CDR3 nucleotides are TGCGCCAGCAGTCATCGGTGGGACAGGGAGCACTACGAGCAGTACTTC.

This clonotype came up a few times. The chain links TRBV5-6 to TRBJ2-1; 7 bases are a match to TRBD2. V gave up 1 base and J gave up 1 base; unmatched junction bases: 5. This CDR3 comprises 16 residues. Germline assignment: CDR1 SGHDT and CDR2 YYEEEE. CDR3 coding DNA: TGTGCCAGCAGCTTGCCGGGACTACCTTCCTACAATGAGCAGTTCTTC. It specifies CASSLPGLPSYNEQFF.

This clonotype turned up a few times. CDR3 loop: CASSHNTGANTIYF. The CDR3 DNA is TGCGCCAGCAGCCATAACACAGGGGCGAACACCATATATTTT. J is TRBJ1-3 and V is TRBV4-1, with 7 bases matching TRBD1. The germline gives CDR1 MGHRA, CDR2 YSYEKL. V lost 3 bases and J lost 7; bases outside the gene matches: 6. The CDR3 sequence is 14 residues long.